A single sample gave rise to the 3 T cell receptor beta chains below, sequenced in a study of OX40 agonist ivuxolimab in advanced cancers. Receptors were amplified or captured by the immunoSEQ multiplex PCR assay. This is the immuneACCESS table as TCRdb keeps it, with only in-frame sequences that have V and J called. A part of the clones is gone; compared with another copy, unresolved V genes explain less than half, and the rest is unexplained. The table for this sample lists fewer than 65,000 clones; over 70% of them were counted only once. The ten most abundant clones make up roughly 3.9% of the sample. The sequencing here drew on CD4+ or CD8+ T cells sorted from blood, taken in a trial of the OX40 agonist ivuxolimab. The source of these receptors is an adult with an advanced solid tumor such as melanoma, head and neck, liver or kidney cancer.

This chain connects TRBV23-1 to TRBJ1-2; the match to TRBD1 covers 7 bases. TRBV23-1 is labeled an ORF, and its function is uncertain. The length of the CDR3 is 16 residues. Trimming removed 10 bases from V and 4 bases from J; junction bases left unmatched: 18. The CDR3 region has the DNA TGCGCCATCTGCTTGGGGGCAGGGGGTGGGTGCTATGGCTACACCTTC. It encodes CAICLGAGGGCYGYTF.

This chain joins TRBV29-1 and TRBJ2-5; possible D gene TRBD2, 6 bases. This CDR3 contains 11 residues. V lost 4 bases, J lost 5 bases, and 8 bases lay in between. CDR1 and CDR2 (germline): SQVTM, ANQGSEA. CDR3 in DNA: TGCAGCGTTGCAGGGAGGGAGACCCAGTACTTC. Protein: CSVAGRETQYF.

This rearrangement joins TRBV7-9 to TRBJ2-3; D gene unclear. Germline CDR1 is SEHNR and CDR2 is FQNEAQ (reference sequence). The CDR3 is 14 residues long. V was clipped by 1 base and J by 7 bases, with 12 bases between them. Written as DNA, the CDR3 is TGTGCCAGCAGCTTAGGAGCCTCGAGGTATACGCAGTATTTT. Residues: CASSLGASRYTQYF. The full variable domain, its missing parts supplied by reference TRBV7-9 and TRBJ2-3, is DTGVSQNPRHKITKRGQNVTFRCDPISEHNRLYWYRQTLGQGPEFLTYFQNEAQLEKSRLLSDRFSAERPKGSFSTLEIQRTEQGDSAMYLCASSLGASRYTQYFGPGTRLTVL.